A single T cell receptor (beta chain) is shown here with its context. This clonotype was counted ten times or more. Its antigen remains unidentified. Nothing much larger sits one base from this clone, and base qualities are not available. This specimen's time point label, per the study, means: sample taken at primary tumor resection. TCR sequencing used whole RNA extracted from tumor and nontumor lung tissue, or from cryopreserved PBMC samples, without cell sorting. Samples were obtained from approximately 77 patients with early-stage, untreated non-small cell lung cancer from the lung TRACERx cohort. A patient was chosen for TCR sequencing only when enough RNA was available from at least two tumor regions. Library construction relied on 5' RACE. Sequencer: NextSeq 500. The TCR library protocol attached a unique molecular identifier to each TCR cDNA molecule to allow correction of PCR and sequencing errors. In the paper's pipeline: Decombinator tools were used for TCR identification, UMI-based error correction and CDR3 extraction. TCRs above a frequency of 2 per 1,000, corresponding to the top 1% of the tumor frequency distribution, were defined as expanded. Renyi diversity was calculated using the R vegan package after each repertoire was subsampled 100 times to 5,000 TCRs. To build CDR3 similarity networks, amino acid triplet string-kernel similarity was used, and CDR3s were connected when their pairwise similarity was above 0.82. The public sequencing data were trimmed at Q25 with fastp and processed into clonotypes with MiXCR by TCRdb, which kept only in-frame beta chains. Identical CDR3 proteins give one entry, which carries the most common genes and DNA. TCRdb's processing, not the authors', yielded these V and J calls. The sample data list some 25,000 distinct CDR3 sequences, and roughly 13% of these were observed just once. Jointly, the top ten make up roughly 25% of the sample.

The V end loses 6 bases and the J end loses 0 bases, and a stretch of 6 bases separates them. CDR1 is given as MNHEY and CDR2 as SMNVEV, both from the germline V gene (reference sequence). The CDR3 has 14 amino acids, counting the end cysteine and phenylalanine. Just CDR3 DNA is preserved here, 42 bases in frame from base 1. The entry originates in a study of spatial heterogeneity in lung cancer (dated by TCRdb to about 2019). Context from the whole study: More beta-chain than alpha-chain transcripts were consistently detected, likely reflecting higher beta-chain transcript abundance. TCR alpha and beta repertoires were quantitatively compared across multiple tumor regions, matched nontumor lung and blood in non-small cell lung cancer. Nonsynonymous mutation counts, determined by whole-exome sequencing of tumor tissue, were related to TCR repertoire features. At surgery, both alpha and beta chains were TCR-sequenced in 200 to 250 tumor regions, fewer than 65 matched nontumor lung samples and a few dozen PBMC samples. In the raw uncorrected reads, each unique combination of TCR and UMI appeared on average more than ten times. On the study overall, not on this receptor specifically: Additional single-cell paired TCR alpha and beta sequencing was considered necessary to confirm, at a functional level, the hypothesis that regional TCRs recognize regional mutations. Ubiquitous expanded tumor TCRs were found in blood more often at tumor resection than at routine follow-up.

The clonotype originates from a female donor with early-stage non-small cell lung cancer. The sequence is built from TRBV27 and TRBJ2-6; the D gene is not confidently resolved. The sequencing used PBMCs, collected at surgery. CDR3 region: CASSPDSGANVLTF. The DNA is TGTGCCAGCAGCCCTGACTCTGGGGCCAACGTCCTGACTTTC. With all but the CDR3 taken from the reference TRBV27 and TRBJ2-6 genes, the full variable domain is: EAQVTQNPRYLITVTGKKLTVTCSQNMNHEYMSWYRQDPGLGLRQIYYSMNVEVTDKGDVPEGYKVSRKEKRNFPLILESPSPNQTSLYFCASSPDSGANVLTFGAGSRLTVL.